Described below is a single T cell receptor beta chain sequence and its context. What it binds is unknown. Stem cell-like memory, regulatory, central memory and naive CD4+ cells were sorted via CD45RO/CCR7/CD25/CD127/CD95/CD27. This sample is part of a study of beta chain features in type 1 diabetes. Per the germline V gene, CDR1 is SNHLY and CDR2 is FYNNEI. CDR3 length equals 17 residues. V dropped 0 bases and J dropped 12; count of bases not matched to a gene: 17. The authors reverse transcribed all of the isolated RNA, so sequencing captured expressed TCRB transcripts. Some clones are missing from TCRdb's copy, which holds only in-frame ones; the method was immunoSEQ multiplex PCR. The table lists approximately 58,000 clones, 50% to 75% of them singletons. Study-level points and caveats: Diminished insertions and augmented deletions at VDJ junctions characterized type 1 diabetes patients. Patients' naive, central memory and Treg TCRB repertoires seemed closer to one another than those of healthy donors. Shorter TCRB CDR3s, moderately but significantly so, marked every one of the four CD4+ subsets in Type 1 diabetes patients.

Sequenced material: stem cell memory CD4+ T cells from blood. This sequence joins TRBV2 and TRBJ2-1; TRBD2 aligns across 7 bases. This receptor was taken from a woman aged 25-40 years with type 1 diabetes. The CDR3 loop reads CASSEALVREGLVPQFF. The CDR3 nucleotides read TGTGCCAGCAGTGAAGCGCTTGTCAGGGAGGGACTCGTGCCGCAGTTCTTC.